The next 24 T cell receptor beta chains were all read from a single sample in a study of shared clonotypes between healthy human individuals (dated by TCRdb to the early 2020s). Receptor libraries were prepared by the immunoSEQ multiplex PCR assay. This immuneACCESS table, as held by TCRdb, lists in-frame sequences with V and J called but not all clones. Of the missing ones, under half trace to an unresolved V gene in checked studies; the others have no known cause. A total of some 580,000 clones appear in this sample, roughly 98% of them only once. The biggest ten clones account for 0.3% of the sample. For the CD8 naive samples, CD45RO-negative cells were positively selected for CCR7, yielding a CD45RA+CCR7+ population from which TemRA cells were excluded. The sequencing input was naive CD8+ T cells sorted from blood. The cell subset or site label of this sample denotes: CD45RA+CCR7+. The origin of the receptors is a man between 25 and 39 years old in good health.

The rearrangement joins TRBV29-1 to TRBJ2-7, with D possibly matching TRBD2 (5 bases). V shed 8 bases and J shed 3 bases, with 17 bases lying between them. The CDR3 runs 13 residues. Germline V lookup: CDR1 SQVTM, CDR2 ANQGSEA. The CDR3 is CSIRNGIFYEQYF. CDR3 DNA sequence: TGCAGCATAAGAAACGGGATCTTCTACGAGCAGTACTTC.

This sequence joins TRBV18 and TRBJ1-2; D is uncertain. Germline lookup yields CDR1 KGHSH and CDR2 LQKENI. The CDR3 extends over 15 amino acids. V lost 3 bases and J 4 bases, leaving 15 bases between the germline ends. CDR3 loop: CASSPGPGSGYGYTF. CDR3 bases: TGTGCCAGCTCACCCGGCCCGGGGTCCGGCTATGGCTACACCTTC.

The V and J genes are TRBV27 and TRBJ2-5; 10 bases match TRBD2. Germline CDR1 and CDR2: MNHEY and SMNVEV (reference sequence). V shed 2 bases, J shed 4 bases, and the junction held 1 base outside the gene matches. This CDR3 contains 14 residues. The CDR3 DNA sequence: TGTGCCAGCAGTTTACTAGCGGGAGCAGAGACCCAGTACTTC. Protein: CASSLLAGAETQYF.

In this sample, this clone turned up once. The chain has TRBV14 and TRBJ2-7; possible D gene TRBD1, 6 bases. The CDR3 runs 12 residues. Germline-derived CDR1 and CDR2 are SGHDN and FVKESK. V was shortened by 9 bases and J by 4 bases, with 13 bases between the two germline ends. The CDR3 nucleotides are TGTGCCAGTTCGGGACATATGTACGAGCAGTACTTC. It specifies CASSGHMYEQYF.

V is TRBV7-9 and J is TRBJ2-7; 7 nucleotides line up with TRBD1. The germline V gene has CDR1 SEHNR and CDR2 FQNEAQ (reference sequence). This CDR3 is built from 15 residues. V trimming: 4 bases; J trimming: 4 bases; junction bases outside the gene matches: 10. The CDR3 DNA is TGTGCCAGCAGCTCGACAGGGAGCGGTGTGTACGAGCAGTACTTC. It translates to CASSSTGSGVYEQYF.

The chain joins TRBV7-9 to TRBJ1-3; D call uncertain. V lost 3 bases, J lost 0 bases, and 12 bases lay in between. The CDR3 contains 16 residues. Looked up from germline, CDR1 is SEHNR and CDR2 is FQNEAQ (reference sequence). CDR3 sequence: CASSFSTSSSGNTIYF. The CDR3 nucleotides are TGTGCCAGCAGCTTTTCGACTTCCAGCTCTGGAAACACCATATATTTT.

This chain links TRBV5-4 with TRBJ2-5; D unclear. The V end was cut by 2 bases, the J end by 0 bases, with 14 bases between. The CDR3 totals 16 residues. Per germline, CDR1 SGHNT and CDR2 YYREEE (reference sequence). CDR3: CASSFSAGRHQETQYF. The CDR3 coding sequence is TGTGCCAGCAGCTTCAGCGCTGGACGCCACCAAGAGACCCAGTACTTC.

The chain joins TRBV11-2 to TRBJ1-4; D not resolved. The V end was cut by 5 bases, the J end by 2 bases, with 12 bases between. Germline assignment: CDR1 SGHAT and CDR2 FQNNGV. The CDR3 runs 15 residues. The CDR3 coding sequence is TGTGCCAGCAGCAGGGAGTGGTCGACTAATGAAAAACTGTTTTTT. It translates to CASSREWSTNEKLFF.

The chain links TRBV12-5 to TRBJ2-2, with 10 bases aligning to TRBD2. Looked up from germline, CDR1 is LGHNT and CDR2 is FRNRAP. There are 16 residues in the CDR3. The V segment lost 5 bases and the J segment 5 bases; nucleotides outside the gene matches: 8. In DNA, the CDR3 is TGTGCTAGTGGTCCCGACCCTAGCGGGAGAACCGGGGAGCTGTTTTTT. Encoded protein: CASGPDPSGRTGELFF.

This clone was observed once. The chain combines TRBV27 with TRBJ2-5; D might be TRBD2 (6 bases). The CDR3 has 15 residues. Trimming took 4 bases from V and 5 from J, leaving 17 bases between them. Germline V gene lookup returns CDR1 MNHEY and CDR2 SMNVEV (reference sequence). The CDR3 nucleotides are TGTGCCAGCAGTTCCCGGGACGGGGGAATCGAGACCCAGTACTTC. It codes for CASSSRDGGIETQYF.

The rearrangement uses TRBV27 and TRBJ1-5, with TRBD1 as a possible D gene (6 bases). The CDR3 consists of 15 residues. The V gene's germline CDR1 is MNHEY and CDR2 SMNVEV (reference sequence). V was cut by 6 bases and J by 2 bases, with 14 bases left in between. CDR3 protein: CASSTVRTGNQPQHF. The CDR3 coding sequence is TGTGCCAGCAGCACCGTCCGGACAGGCAATCAGCCCCAGCATTTT.

The CDR3 is CASSYSLAGAYEQYF. The CDR3 nucleotides are TGTGCCAGCAGTTACTCTCTAGCGGGGGCCTACGAGCAGTACTTC. J is TRBJ2-7 and V is TRBV6-5, with TRBD2 identical over 10 bases. The CDR3 covers 15 residues. Germline V gene data show CDR1 as MNHEY and CDR2 as SVGAGI. Trimming at V came to 0 bases and at J to 2 bases, leaving 1 base not matched to a gene.

J is TRBJ1-1 and V is TRBV28; a weak D match, TRBD1 (5 bases). Germline values: CDR1 MDHEN, CDR2 SYDVKM. The V and J ends lost 5 bases and 0 bases respectively, with 10 bases between them. This CDR3 is 14 amino acids long. The CDR3 loop is CASSPTGMNTEAFF. In DNA form, the CDR3 reads TGTGCCAGCAGTCCCACAGGTATGAACACTGAAGCTTTCTTT.

This chain links TRBV7-8 with TRBJ2-7, with D maybe TRBD2 (6 bases). This CDR3 comprises 14 residues. V was cut by 5 bases and J by 7 bases, with 18 bases left in between. Germline lookup yields CDR1 SGHVS and CDR2 FQNEAQ. The CDR3 reads CASSISGGVVEQYF. CDR3 in DNA: TGTGCCAGCAGCATTAGCGGTGGGGTAGTGGAGCAGTACTTC.

This clone was observed a single time. V gene TRBV5-4 combines with J gene TRBJ2-7; the D is unclear. The CDR3 runs to 14 residues. Trimming removed 0 bases at V and 1 base at J, with 8 bases between. Germline lookup yields CDR1 SGHNT and CDR2 YYREEE (reference sequence). The CDR3 DNA reads TGTGCCAGCAGCTTGGGACGTGGATCCTACGAGCAGTACTTC. Its protein is CASSLGRGSYEQYF.

The V gene is TRBV15, the J gene TRBJ2-3; D not resolved. The ends were cut back, 7 bases at V and 5 bases at J, with 16 bases in the middle. The length of the CDR3 is 14 residues. Germline V CDR1 and CDR2: LNHNV, YYDKDF (reference sequence). CDR3 sequence reads: CATTPLKGRDTQYF. In DNA, the CDR3 is TGTGCCACCACCCCTTTGAAGGGAAGAGATACGCAGTATTTT.

The chain is built from TRBV27 and TRBJ2-1; weak D call: TRBD1 (6 bases). The CDR3 runs 16 residues. In germline, CDR1 is MNHEY, CDR2 SMNVEV (reference sequence). Trimming took 5 bases from V and 5 from J, leaving 19 bases between them. CDR3 amino acids: CASSASGGGLNNEQFF. The CDR3 DNA is TGTGCCAGCAGTGCGAGTGGGGGCGGCCTGAACAATGAGCAGTTCTTC.

The chain has TRBV9 and TRBJ2-1, with TRBD2 matching over 7 bases. The germline gives CDR1 SGDLS, CDR2 YYNGEE. V lost 0 bases, J lost 12 bases, and 9 bases stayed unmatched. There are 14 residues in the CDR3. The CDR3 loop is CASSVEGLGQGQFF. The CDR3 DNA reads as TGTGCCAGCAGCGTAGAAGGACTAGGGCAGGGGCAGTTCTTC.

Details on this clone: Other DNA variants within this sample encode the same CDR3. J is TRBJ2-1 and V is TRBV29-1; 10 bases are a match to TRBD2. V shed 1 base, J shed 3 bases, and the junction held 6 bases outside the gene matches. There are 16 residues in the CDR3. Germline V gene sequence: CDR1 SQVTM, CDR2 ANQGSEA. The DNA for the CDR3 is TGCAGCGTTGAAGGGGTAGCGGGAGGAAGCTACAATGAGCAGTTCTTC. It encodes CSVEGVAGGSYNEQFF.

This clone was detected once. The CDR3 sequence: CASSLAGTELTDTQYF. The CDR3 DNA reads TGCGCCAGCAGCCTGGCCGGGACAGAGCTCACAGATACGCAGTATTTT. J is TRBJ2-3 and V is TRBV4-1; 7 nucleotides agree with TRBD1. The CDR3 loop spans 16 amino acids. Germline CDR1 is MGHRA and CDR2 is YSYEKL. Trimming took 4 bases from V and 2 from J; bases not matched to a gene: 9.

J is TRBJ1-4 and V is TRBV18; the D is unclear. Trimming pared 3 bases from V and 4 bases from J, leaving 9 bases between. This CDR3 has 14 amino acids. Germline V gene lookup returns CDR1 KGHSH and CDR2 LQKENI. DNA of the CDR3: TGTGCCAGCTCACCCCGGGAGTTTAATGAAAAACTGTTTTTT. It translates to CASSPREFNEKLFF.

A note on this clone: An end of the junction does not agree with germline; a read error may underlie this. The chain joins TRBV7-2 to TRBJ2-2; 9 positions agree with TRBD2. From germline, CDR1 is SGHTA and CDR2 FQGNSA. CDR3 length equals 14 residues. Here the CDR3 reads CASSIAGAGGELFF. CDR3 nucleotides: TGTGCCAGCAGCATAGCGGGAGCAGGCGGGGAGCTGTTTTTT.

The rearrangement links TRBV29-1 to TRBJ2-7; D not resolved. The germline gives CDR1 SQVTM, CDR2 ANQGSEA. This CDR3 comprises 13 residues. V lost 0 bases and J lost 4, with 10 bases in between. The CDR3 sequence: CSVEEENGYEQYF. The CDR3, as DNA: TGCAGCGTTGAAGAGGAAAACGGGTACGAGCAGTACTTC.

The chain employs TRBV5-6 and TRBJ2-7, with 7 positions matching TRBD1. V trimming: 0 bases; J trimming: 5 bases; junction bases outside the gene matches: 8. CDR1 SGHDT and CDR2 YYEEEE come from the germline V gene. The CDR3 is 15 residues long. CDR3 DNA: TGTGCCAGCAGCTTGGGGGTAGGGACAGATAACGAGCAGTACTTC. Residues: CASSLGVGTDNEQYF.